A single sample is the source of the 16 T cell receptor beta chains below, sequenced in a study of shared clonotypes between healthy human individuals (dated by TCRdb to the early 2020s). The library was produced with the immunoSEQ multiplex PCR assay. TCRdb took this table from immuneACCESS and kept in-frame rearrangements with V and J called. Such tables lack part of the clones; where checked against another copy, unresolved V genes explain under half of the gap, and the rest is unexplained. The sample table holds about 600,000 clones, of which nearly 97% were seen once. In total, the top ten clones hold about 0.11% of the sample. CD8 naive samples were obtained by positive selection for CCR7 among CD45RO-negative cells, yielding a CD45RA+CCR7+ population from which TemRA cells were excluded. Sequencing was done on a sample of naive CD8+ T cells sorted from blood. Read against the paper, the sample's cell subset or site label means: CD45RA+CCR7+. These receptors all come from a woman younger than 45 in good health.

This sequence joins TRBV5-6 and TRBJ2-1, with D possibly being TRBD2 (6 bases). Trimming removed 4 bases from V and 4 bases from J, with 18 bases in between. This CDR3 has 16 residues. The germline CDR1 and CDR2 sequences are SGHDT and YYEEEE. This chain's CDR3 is CASSDPLGRFYNEQFF. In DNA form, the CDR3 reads TGTGCCAGCAGCGATCCCCTCGGGAGATTTTACAATGAGCAGTTCTTC.

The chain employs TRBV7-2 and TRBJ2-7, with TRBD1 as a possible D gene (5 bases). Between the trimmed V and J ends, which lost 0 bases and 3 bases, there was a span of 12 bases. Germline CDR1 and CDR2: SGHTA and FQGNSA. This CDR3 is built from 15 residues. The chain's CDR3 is CASSLAPGQVYEQYF. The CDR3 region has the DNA TGTGCCAGCAGCTTAGCCCCAGGGCAGGTCTACGAGCAGTACTTC.

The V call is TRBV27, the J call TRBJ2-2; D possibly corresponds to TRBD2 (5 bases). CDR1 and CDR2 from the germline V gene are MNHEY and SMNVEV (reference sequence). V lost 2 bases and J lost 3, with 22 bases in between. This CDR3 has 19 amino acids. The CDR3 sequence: CASSLDFEGAFGDTGELFF. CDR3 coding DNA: TGTGCCAGCAGTTTAGATTTCGAGGGTGCATTTGGGGACACCGGGGAGCTGTTTTTT.

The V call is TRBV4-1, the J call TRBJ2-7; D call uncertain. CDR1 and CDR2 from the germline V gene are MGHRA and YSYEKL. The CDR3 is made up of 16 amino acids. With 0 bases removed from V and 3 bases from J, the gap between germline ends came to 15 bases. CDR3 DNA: TGCGCCAGCAGCCAAGATTTGCGGTATGGCGGCTACGAGCAGTACTTC. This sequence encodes CASSQDLRYGGYEQYF.

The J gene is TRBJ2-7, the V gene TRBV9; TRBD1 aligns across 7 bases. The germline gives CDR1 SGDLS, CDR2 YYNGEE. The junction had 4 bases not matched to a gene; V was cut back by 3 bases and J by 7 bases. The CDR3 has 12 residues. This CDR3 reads CASSASDREQYF. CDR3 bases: TGTGCCAGCAGCGCCTCGGACAGGGAGCAGTACTTC.

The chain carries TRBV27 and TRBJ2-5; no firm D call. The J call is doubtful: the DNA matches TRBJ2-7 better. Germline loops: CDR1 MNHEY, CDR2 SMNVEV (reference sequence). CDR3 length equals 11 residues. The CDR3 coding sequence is TGTGCCAGCAGTTCTGCCTACGAGCAGTACTTC. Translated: CASSSAYEQYF.

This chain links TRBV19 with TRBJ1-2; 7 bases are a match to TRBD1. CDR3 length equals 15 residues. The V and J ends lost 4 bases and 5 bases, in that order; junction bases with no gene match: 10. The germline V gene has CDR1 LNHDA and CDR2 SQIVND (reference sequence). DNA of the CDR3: TGTGCCAGTAGTAGGCCAAGGGACAGACATTATGGCTACACCTTC. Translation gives CASSRPRDRHYGYTF. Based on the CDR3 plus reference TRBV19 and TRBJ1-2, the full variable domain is DGGITQSPKYLFRKEGQNVTLSCEQNLNHDAMYWYRQDPGQGLRLIYYSQIVNDFQKGDIAEGYSVSREKKESFPLTVTSAQKNPTAFYLCASSRPRDRHYGYTFGSGTRLTVV.

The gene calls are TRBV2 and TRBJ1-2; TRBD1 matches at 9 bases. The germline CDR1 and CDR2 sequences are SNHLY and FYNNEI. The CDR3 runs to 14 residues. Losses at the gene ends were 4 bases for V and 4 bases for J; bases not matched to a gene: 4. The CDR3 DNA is TGTGCCAGCAGTGGTGGACAGGGGTTCTATGGCTACACCTTC. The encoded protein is CASSGGQGFYGYTF.

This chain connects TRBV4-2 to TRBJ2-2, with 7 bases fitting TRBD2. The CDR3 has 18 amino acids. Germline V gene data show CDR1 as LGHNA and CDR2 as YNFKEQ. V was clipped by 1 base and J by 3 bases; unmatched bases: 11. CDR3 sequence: CASSQAAGTISDTGELFF. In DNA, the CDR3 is TGTGCCAGCAGCCAAGCAGCCGGGACTATCTCAGACACCGGGGAGCTGTTTTTT.

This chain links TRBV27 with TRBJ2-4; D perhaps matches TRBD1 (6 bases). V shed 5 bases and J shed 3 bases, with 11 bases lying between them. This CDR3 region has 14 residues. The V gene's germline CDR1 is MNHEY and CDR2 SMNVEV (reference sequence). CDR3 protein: CASSKSDSKNIQYF. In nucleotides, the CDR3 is TGTGCCAGCAGTAAATCGGACAGCAAAAACATTCAGTACTTC.

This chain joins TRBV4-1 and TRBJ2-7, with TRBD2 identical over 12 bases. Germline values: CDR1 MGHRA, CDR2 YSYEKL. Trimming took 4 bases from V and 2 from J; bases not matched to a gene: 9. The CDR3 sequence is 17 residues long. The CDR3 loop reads CASSLRLAGVGTYEQYF. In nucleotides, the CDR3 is TGCGCCAGCAGCCTCCGACTAGCGGGAGTCGGGACCTACGAGCAGTACTTC.

CDR3 nucleotide sequence: TGTGCCAGTAGCCCCGGGCAGGGTAATGCCGGGGAGCTGTTTTTT. This sequence encodes CASSPGQGNAGELFF. This rearrangement joins TRBV19 to TRBJ2-2, with D possibly matching TRBD1 (5 bases). V lost 6 bases and J lost 6, with 17 bases in between. There are 15 residues in the CDR3. CDR1 is LNHDA, CDR2 SQIVND, per germline (reference sequence).

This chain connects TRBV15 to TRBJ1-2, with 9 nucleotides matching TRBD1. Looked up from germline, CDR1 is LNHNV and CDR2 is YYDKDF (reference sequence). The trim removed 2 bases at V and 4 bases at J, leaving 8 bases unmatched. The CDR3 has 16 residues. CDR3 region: CATSRSSGTGIYGYTF. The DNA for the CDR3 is TGTGCCACCAGCAGATCGTCCGGGACAGGGATCTATGGCTACACCTTC.

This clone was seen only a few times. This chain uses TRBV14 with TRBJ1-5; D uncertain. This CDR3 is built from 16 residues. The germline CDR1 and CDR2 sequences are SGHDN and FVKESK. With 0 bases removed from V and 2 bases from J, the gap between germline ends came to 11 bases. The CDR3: CASSQDPGNGNQPQHF. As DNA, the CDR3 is TGTGCCAGCAGCCAAGATCCGGGGAATGGCAATCAGCCCCAGCATTTT.

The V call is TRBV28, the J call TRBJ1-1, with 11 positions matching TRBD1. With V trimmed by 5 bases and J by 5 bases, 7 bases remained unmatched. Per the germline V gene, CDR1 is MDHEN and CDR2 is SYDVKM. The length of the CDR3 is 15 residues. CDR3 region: CASSTGTGGWTEAFF. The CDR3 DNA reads TGTGCCAGCAGTACGGGGACAGGGGGTTGGACTGAAGCTTTCTTT.

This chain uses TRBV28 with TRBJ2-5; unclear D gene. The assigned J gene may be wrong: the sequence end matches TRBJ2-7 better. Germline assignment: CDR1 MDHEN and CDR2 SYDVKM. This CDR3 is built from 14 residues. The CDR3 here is CASSLLPGFNEQYF. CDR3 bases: TGTGCCAGCAGCCTATTACCCGGGTTTAACGAGCAGTACTTC.